The next 21 T cell receptor beta chains were all read from a single sample in a study of control samples from healthy donors and cancer patients. Profiled with immunoSEQ multiplex PCR; TCRdb holds only in-frame clones, not every one. This table has about 75,000 clones, 94% appearing once. Sequenced sample: blood. The receptors were gathered from a woman aged 40 to 50 in good health.

The rearrangement joins TRBV6-1 to TRBJ1-1; D might be TRBD1 (5 bases). The germline V and J ends were trimmed by 1 base and 5 bases, with 17 bases remaining between them. CDR1 is MNHNS, CDR2 SASEGT, per germline. This CDR3 has 16 residues. The CDR3 spells CASSEGPWTRWTEAFF. CDR3 DNA sequence: TGTGCCAGCAGTGAAGGGCCATGGACACGTTGGACTGAAGCTTTCTTT.

J is TRBJ2-3 and V is TRBV6-6, with a weak D call TRBD1 (6 bases). Germline values: CDR1 MNHNY, CDR2 SVGAGI (reference sequence). CDR3 length: 15 amino acids. Between the trimmed V and J ends, which lost 2 bases and 5 bases, there was a span of 14 bases. CDR3 coding DNA: TGTGCCAGCAGTTACGGGGGACAAGGGGGAGATACGCAGTATTTT. This codes for CASSYGGQGGDTQYF.

The chain carries TRBV9 and TRBJ1-1, with 9 bases matching TRBD1. After removal of 3 bases from V and 1 base from J, the junction contained 13 bases not matched to a gene. This CDR3 is built from 18 residues. Germline CDR1 is SGDLS and CDR2 is YYNGEE. The chain's CDR3 is CASSDSLDRGTGNTEAFF. Written as DNA, the CDR3 is TGTGCCAGCAGCGACTCTCTGGACAGGGGAACCGGGAACACTGAAGCTTTCTTT.

The gene calls are TRBV3-1 (or the pseudogene TRBV3-2) and TRBJ2-1, with 8 bases fitting TRBD1. J lost 7 bases, V lost 3 bases, and 11 bases had no gene match. This CDR3 spans 16 amino acids. Germline CDR1 and CDR2: LGHDT and YNNKEL (reference sequence). Here the CDR3 DNA reads TGTGCCAGCAGCCATTATGGACAGGGTGCCCTTAATGAGCAGTTCTTC. Translating it yields CASSHYGQGALNEQFF.

The chain recombines TRBV7-2 with TRBJ1-5, with TRBD1 as a possible D gene (5 bases). Trimming pared 0 bases from V and 1 base from J, leaving 10 bases between. The germline V gene has CDR1 SGHTA and CDR2 FQGNSA. The CDR3 totals 16 residues. Written as DNA, the CDR3 is TGTGCCAGCAGCTTAGCAGGGGTTTACAGCAATCAGCCCCAGCATTTT. Amino acid sequence: CASSLAGVYSNQPQHF.

This clone showed up just a few times. The chain joins TRBV5-1 to TRBJ2-2; tentative D call: TRBD1 (6 bases). Trimming removed 5 bases from V and 4 bases from J, with 18 bases in between. The CDR3 extends over 16 amino acids. Germline V lookup: CDR1 SGHRS, CDR2 YFSETQ. This CDR3 is CASRLSPTGSTGELFF. The CDR3 DNA follows: TGCGCCAGCAGATTATCCCCCACAGGGAGCACCGGGGAGCTGTTTTTT.

V gene TRBV19 combines with J gene TRBJ2-1; D may be TRBD1 (6 bases). Trimming removed 3 bases from V and 3 bases from J, with 12 bases in between. The CDR3 spans 15 residues. Germline CDR1 reads LNHDA; CDR2 reads SQIVND (reference sequence). CDR3 DNA: TGTGCCAGTAGTATCGAGGCAGGGGTCTACAATGAGCAGTTCTTC. Protein: CASSIEAGVYNEQFF.

The chain combines TRBV24-1 with TRBJ2-7; the D is unclear. This CDR3 spans 13 amino acids. V gave up 8 bases and J gave up 3 bases, with 13 bases separating them. CDR1 and CDR2 (germline): KGHDR, SFDVKD. The CDR3 DNA sequence: TGTGCCACCATTACGATCTGTCACTACGAGCAGTACTTC. Encoded protein: CATITICHYEQYF.

This clone was found a few times. The chain recombines TRBV6-4 with TRBJ2-3; weak D call: TRBD1 (7 bases). The CDR3 is 15 residues long. CDR1 MRHNA and CDR2 SNTAGT come from the germline V gene. Trimming took 5 bases from V and 2 from J, leaving 14 bases between them. CDR3 sequence: CASSPQGGHTDTQYF. The CDR3 nucleotides are TGTGCCAGCAGTCCTCAGGGGGGCCACACAGATACGCAGTATTTT.

The chain recombines TRBV5-5 with TRBJ1-2; 10 bases match TRBD1. V shed 4 bases, J shed 4 bases, and the junction held 7 bases outside the gene matches. CDR1 is SGHKS and CDR2 is YYEKEE in the germline V gene (reference sequence). This CDR3 spans 15 amino acids. CDR3 protein: CASSGTGVEPYGYTF. DNA of the CDR3: TGTGCCAGCAGCGGGACAGGGGTAGAGCCCTATGGCTACACCTTC.

The gene calls are TRBV7-8 and TRBJ2-3; D is possibly TRBD2 (7 bases). Germline lookup yields CDR1 SGHVS and CDR2 FQNEAQ. CDR3 length: 16 residues. Trimming left V 5 bases short and J 0 bases short, with 15 bases between. CDR3 loop: CASSLVGGRSTDTQYF. DNA for the CDR3: TGTGCCAGCAGCCTGGTCGGGGGGCGGAGCACAGATACGCAGTATTTT. Complete variable domain (other parts from reference TRBV7-8 and TRBJ2-3): GAGVSQSPRYKVAKRGQDVALRCDPISGHVSLFWYQQALGQGPEFLTYFQNEAQLDKSGLPSDRFFAERPEGSVSTLKIQRTQQEDSAVYLCASSLVGGRSTDTQYFGPGTRLTVL.

V is TRBV7-2 and J is TRBJ1-2; tentatively, D is TRBD1 (5 bases). Trimming took 0 bases from V and 4 from J, leaving 9 bases between them. The CDR3 extends over 14 amino acids. CDR1 SGHTA and CDR2 FQGNSA come from the germline V gene. The CDR3 DNA reads as TGTGCCAGCAGCTTAGCGGGGGAGGGCTATGGCTACACCTTC. Its protein is CASSLAGEGYGYTF.

This chain joins TRBV19 and TRBJ1-5, with 10 nucleotides matching TRBD1. Per the germline V gene, CDR1 is LNHDA and CDR2 is SQIVND (reference sequence). Trimming at V came to 0 bases and at J to 2 bases, leaving 4 bases not matched to a gene. The CDR3 consists of 17 residues. CDR3 in DNA: TGTGCCAGTAGTATAGAGGACAGGGGGTATGGCAATCAGCCCCAGCATTTT. Encoded protein: CASSIEDRGYGNQPQHF.

The V call is TRBV5-6, the J call TRBJ1-2; TRBD1 is a possible D gene (5 bases). V was shortened by 9 bases and J by 1 base, with 13 bases between the two germline ends. This CDR3 spans 13 amino acids. CDR1 SGHDT and CDR2 YYEEEE come from the germline V gene. The CDR3 nucleotides read TGTGCCACTACGACAGATTTTAACTATGGCTACACCTTC. Translated: CATTTDFNYGYTF.

The V and J genes are TRBV21-1 and TRBJ2-3. TRBV21-1 is flagged as a pseudogene. The CDR3 consists of 16 residues. The CDR3 loop is CASSKSGGPRADTQYF. DNA of the CDR3: TGTGCCAGCAGCAAATCAGGCGGCCCTAGGGCAGATACGCAGTATTTT.

The chain has TRBV6-5 and TRBJ1-2; D is undetermined. The V gene's germline CDR1 is MNHEY and CDR2 SVGAGI. The CDR3 covers 15 residues. The germline V and J ends were trimmed by 3 bases and 2 bases, with 13 bases remaining between them. The CDR3 sequence is CASSYRRNSNYGYTF. The CDR3 DNA reads TGTGCCAGCAGTTATAGGAGGAATAGCAACTATGGCTACACCTTC.

This chain uses TRBV7-3 with TRBJ2-2, with D unresolved. CDR1 SGHTA and CDR2 FQGTGA come from the germline V gene. Deletions cut 2 bases from V and 6 bases from J, with 7 bases between. This CDR3 spans 13 amino acids. CDR3 loop: CASSLESAGELFF. The DNA of the CDR3 is TGTGCCAGCAGCTTAGAATCGGCCGGGGAGCTGTTTTTT.

This clone is a singleton in its sample. The V gene is TRBV5-1, the J gene TRBJ1-1; 7 positions match TRBD1. Germline V CDR1 and CDR2: SGHRS, YFSETQ. V shed 0 bases, J shed 1 base, and the junction held 0 bases outside the gene matches. The CDR3 consists of 14 residues. CDR3 sequence reads: CASSLGDRNTEAFF. CDR3 bases: TGCGCCAGCAGCTTGGGGGACAGGAACACTGAAGCTTTCTTT.

The chain joins TRBV14 to TRBJ2-7; D unclear. Germline V gives CDR1 SGHDN, CDR2 FVKESK. The CDR3 spans 18 residues. Trimming stripped 0 bases from V and 5 bases from J, with 23 bases between. CDR3 amino acids: CASSQDKLDPSSSHEQYF. CDR3 in DNA: TGTGCCAGCAGCCAAGATAAATTGGACCCAAGTTCGTCTCACGAGCAGTACTTC. Looking up the rest from reference TRBV14 and TRBJ2-7 gives the full variable domain: EAGVTQFPSHSVIEKGQTVTLRCDPISGHDNLYWYRRVMGKEIKFLLHFVKESKQDESGMPNNRFLAERTGGTYSTLKVQPAELEDSGVYFCASSQDKLDPSSSHEQYFGPGTRLTVT.

V usage is TRBV5-6 and J usage is TRBJ2-1, with D tentatively TRBD1 (5 bases). The CDR3 spans 15 residues. V gave up 1 base and J gave up 0 bases, with 8 bases separating them. From germline, CDR1 is SGHDT and CDR2 YYEEEE. CDR3 bases: TGTGCCAGCAGCTTGATAAGGGGCTCCTACAATGAGCAGTTCTTC. This translates into CASSLIRGSYNEQFF.

This rearrangement joins TRBV28 to TRBJ1-5, with 10 bases fitting TRBD1. The germline CDR1 and CDR2 sequences are MDHEN and SYDVKM. The CDR3 extends over 17 amino acids. V lost 7 bases, J lost 0 bases, and 9 bases stayed unmatched. The DNA of the CDR3 is TGTGCCAGCACCCCGGACAGGGGGTCGTATAGCAATCAGCCCCAGCATTTT. Its protein is CASTPDRGSYSNQPQHF.